The clone carrying this T cell receptor beta chain was observed a few times. The data were obtained in a study of beta chain features in type 1 diabetes. cDNA synthesis used the whole RNA isolate, giving expressed TCRB sequences. Libraries were prepared by immunoSEQ multiplex PCR; TCRdb keeps only in-frame clonotypes and omits some of them. The table shows hundreds of thousands of clones, with 14% occurring only once. V was trimmed by 4 bases and J by 2 bases, leaving 6 bases between them. The germline gives CDR1 ENHRY, CDR2 SYGVKD. The CDR3 length is 12 residues. The chain carries TRBV10-3 and TRBJ2-7; D gene uncertain. This sequence was found in a young man in good health. Sequenced sample: central memory CD4+ T cells from blood. The CDR3 DNA reads TGTGCCATCAGTGGATTACCCTACGAGCAGTACTTC. Translation gives CAISGLPYEQYF.